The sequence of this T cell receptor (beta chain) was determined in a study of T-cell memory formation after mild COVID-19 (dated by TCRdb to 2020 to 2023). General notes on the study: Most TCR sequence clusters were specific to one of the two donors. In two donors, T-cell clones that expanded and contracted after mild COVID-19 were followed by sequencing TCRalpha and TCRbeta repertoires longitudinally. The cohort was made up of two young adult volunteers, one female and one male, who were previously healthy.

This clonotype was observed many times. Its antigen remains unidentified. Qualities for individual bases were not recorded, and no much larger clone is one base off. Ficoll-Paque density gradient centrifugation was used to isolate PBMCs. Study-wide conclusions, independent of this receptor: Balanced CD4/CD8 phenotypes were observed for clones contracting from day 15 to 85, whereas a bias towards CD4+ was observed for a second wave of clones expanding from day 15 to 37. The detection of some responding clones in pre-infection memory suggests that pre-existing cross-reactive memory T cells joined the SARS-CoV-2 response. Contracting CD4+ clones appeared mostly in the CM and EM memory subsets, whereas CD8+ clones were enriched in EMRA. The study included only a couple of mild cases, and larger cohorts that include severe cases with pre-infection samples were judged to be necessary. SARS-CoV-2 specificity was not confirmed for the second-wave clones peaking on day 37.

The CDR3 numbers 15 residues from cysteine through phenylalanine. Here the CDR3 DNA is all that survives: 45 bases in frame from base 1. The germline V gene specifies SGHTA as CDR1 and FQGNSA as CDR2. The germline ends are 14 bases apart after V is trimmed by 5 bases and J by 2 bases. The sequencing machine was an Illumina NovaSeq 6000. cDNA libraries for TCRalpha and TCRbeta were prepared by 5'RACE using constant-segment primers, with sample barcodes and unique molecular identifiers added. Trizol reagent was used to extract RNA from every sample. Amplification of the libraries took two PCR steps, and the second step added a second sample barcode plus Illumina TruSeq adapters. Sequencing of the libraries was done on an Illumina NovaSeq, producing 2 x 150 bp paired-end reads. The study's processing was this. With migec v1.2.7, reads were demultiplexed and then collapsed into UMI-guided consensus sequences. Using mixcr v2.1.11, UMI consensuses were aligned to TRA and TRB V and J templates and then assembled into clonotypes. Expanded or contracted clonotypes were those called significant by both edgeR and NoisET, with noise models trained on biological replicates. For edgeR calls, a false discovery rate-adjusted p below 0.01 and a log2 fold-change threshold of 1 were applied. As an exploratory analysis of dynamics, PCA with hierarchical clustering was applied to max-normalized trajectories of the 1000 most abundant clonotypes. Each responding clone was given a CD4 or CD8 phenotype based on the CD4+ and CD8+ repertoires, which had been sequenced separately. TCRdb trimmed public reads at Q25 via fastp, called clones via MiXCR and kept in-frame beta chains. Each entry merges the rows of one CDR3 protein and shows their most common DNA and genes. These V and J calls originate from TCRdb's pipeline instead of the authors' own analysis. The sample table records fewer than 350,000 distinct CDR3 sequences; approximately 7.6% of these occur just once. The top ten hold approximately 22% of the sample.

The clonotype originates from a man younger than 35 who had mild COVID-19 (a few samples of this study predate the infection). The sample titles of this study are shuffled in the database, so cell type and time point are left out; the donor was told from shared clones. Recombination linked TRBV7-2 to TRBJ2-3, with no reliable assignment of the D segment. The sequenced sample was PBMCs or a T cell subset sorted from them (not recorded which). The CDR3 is CASSPRGADTDTQYF. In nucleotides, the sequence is TGTGCCAGCAGCCCCCGTGGTGCAGACACAGATACGCAGTATTTT.